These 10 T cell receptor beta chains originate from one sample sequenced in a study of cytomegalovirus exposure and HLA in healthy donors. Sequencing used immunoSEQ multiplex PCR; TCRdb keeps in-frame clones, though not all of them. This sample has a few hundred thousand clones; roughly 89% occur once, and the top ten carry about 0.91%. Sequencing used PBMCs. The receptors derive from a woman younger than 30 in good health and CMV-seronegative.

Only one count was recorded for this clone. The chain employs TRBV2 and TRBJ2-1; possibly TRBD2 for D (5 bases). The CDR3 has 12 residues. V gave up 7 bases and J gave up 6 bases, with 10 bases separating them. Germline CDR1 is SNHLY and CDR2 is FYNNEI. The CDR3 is CASTEGSNEQFF. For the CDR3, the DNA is TGTGCCAGCACCGAGGGCTCCAATGAGCAGTTCTTC.

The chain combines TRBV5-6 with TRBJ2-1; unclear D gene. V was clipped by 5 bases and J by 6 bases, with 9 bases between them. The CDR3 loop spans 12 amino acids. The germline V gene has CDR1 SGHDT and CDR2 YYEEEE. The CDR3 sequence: CASRKAFNEQFF. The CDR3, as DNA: TGTGCCAGCAGGAAAGCGTTCAATGAGCAGTTCTTC.

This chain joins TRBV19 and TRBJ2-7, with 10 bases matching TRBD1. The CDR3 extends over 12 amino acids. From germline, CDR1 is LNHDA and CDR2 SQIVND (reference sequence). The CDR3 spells CAAGTGVREQYF. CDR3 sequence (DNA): TGTGCTGCCGGGACAGGGGTGCGCGAGCAGTACTTC.

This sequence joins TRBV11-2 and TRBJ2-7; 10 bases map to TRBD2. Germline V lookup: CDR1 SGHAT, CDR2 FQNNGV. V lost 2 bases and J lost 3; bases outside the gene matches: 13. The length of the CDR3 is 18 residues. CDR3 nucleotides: TGTGCCAGCAGCTTAACCCTTATCAATAGCGGGGGGCACTACGAGCAGTACTTC. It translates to CASSLTLINSGGHYEQYF.

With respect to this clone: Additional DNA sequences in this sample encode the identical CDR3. The CDR3 nucleotides are TGTGCCTGGAGACGCGGGACAGGGAACACTGAAGCTTTCTTT. This codes for CAWRRGTGNTEAFF. The chain is built from TRBV30 and TRBJ1-1, with 8 bases aligning to TRBD1. The CDR3 extends over 14 amino acids. The J segment lost 1 base and the V segment lost 3 bases, leaving 4 bases of the junction unmatched. Per the germline V gene, CDR1 is GTSNPN and CDR2 is SVGIG (reference sequence).

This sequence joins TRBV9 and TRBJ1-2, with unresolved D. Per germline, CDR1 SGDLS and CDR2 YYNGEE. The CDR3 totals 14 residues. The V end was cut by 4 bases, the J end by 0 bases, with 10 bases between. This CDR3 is CASSYYTANYGYTF. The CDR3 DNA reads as TGTGCCAGCAGCTACTACACGGCTAACTATGGCTACACCTTC.

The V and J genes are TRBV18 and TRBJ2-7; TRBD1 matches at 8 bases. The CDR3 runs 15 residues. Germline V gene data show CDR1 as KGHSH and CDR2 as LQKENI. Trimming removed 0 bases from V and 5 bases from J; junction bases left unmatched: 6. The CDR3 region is CASSPPGQGVDEQYF. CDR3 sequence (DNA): TGTGCCAGCTCACCACCTGGACAGGGTGTGGACGAGCAGTACTTC.

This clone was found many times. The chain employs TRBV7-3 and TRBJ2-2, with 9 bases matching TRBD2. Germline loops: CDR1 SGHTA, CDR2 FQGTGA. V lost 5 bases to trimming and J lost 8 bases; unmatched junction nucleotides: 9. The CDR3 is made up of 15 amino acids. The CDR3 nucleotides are TGTGCCAGCAGCATAGCGGGAGTTAATTTTGGGGAGCTGTTTTTT. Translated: CASSIAGVNFGELFF.

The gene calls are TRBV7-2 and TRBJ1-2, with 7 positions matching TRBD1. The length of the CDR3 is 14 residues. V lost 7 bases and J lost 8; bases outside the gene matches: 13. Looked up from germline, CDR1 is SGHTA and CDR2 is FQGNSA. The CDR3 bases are TGTGCCAGCACCCTCCACCGGGACAGAAGGGGCTACACCTTC. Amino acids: CASTLHRDRRGYTF.

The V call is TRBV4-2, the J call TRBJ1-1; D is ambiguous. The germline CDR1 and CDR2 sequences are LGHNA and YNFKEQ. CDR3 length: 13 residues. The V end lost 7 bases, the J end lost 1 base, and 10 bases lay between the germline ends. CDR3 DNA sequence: TGTGCCAGCACCCTTAAGCCGAACACTGAAGCTTTCTTT. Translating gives CASTLKPNTEAFF.